The 14 T cell receptor beta chains in this list originate from one sample, sequenced in a study of cytomegalovirus exposure and HLA in healthy donors. Amplification used 60 Vbeta primers and 13 Jbeta primers. Generated by immunoSEQ multiplex PCR, the TCRdb table keeps only in-frame clones and is missing some. The sample holds a few hundred thousand clones; more than 60% are singletons and the top ten take 1.5% to 2%. The sample was PBMCs. Receptor source: a woman under 40 in good health and CMV-seronegative.

The V call is TRBV6-5, the J call TRBJ1-2; 8 bases match TRBD1. Germline CDR1 is MNHEY and CDR2 is SVGAGI. Trimming took 0 bases from V and 7 from J; bases not matched to a gene: 4. The CDR3 spans 14 residues. CDR3 in amino acids: CASSYSRQGTGYTF. The CDR3 coding sequence is TGTGCCAGCAGTTACTCGAGACAGGGGACTGGCTACACCTTC.

The chain combines TRBV5-1 with TRBJ2-1; D may be TRBD2 (6 bases). The germline V and J ends were trimmed by 3 bases and 2 bases, with 15 bases remaining between them. In germline, CDR1 is SGHRS, CDR2 YFSETQ. The CDR3 runs to 16 residues. This chain's CDR3 is CASSSWRASAYNEQFF. The CDR3 nucleotides are TGCGCCAGCAGCTCCTGGAGGGCTTCAGCCTACAATGAGCAGTTCTTC. Drawing the rest from reference TRBV5-1 and TRBJ2-1, the complete variable domain is KAGVTQTPRYLIKTRGQQVTLSCSPISGHRSVSWYQQTPGQGLQFLFEYFSETQRNKGNFPGRFSGRQFSNSRSEMNVSTLELGDSALYLCASSSWRASAYNEQFFGPGTRLTVL.

The gene calls are TRBV5-1 and TRBJ1-5; 7 nucleotides match TRBD1. The CDR3 contains 15 residues. V shed 0 bases and J 2 bases; nucleotides not matched to a gene: 2. From germline, CDR1 is SGHRS and CDR2 YFSETQ. The CDR3 here is CASSLEGAGNQPQHF. In nucleotides, the CDR3 is TGCGCCAGCAGCTTGGAGGGGGCTGGCAATCAGCCCCAGCATTTT.

V gene TRBV30 combines with J gene TRBJ2-1; 9 bases fit TRBD2. V gave up 0 bases and J gave up 4 bases; unmatched junction bases: 4. CDR3 length equals 15 residues. The V gene's germline CDR1 is GTSNPN and CDR2 SVGIG (reference sequence). CDR3 in amino acids: CAWSVWTSAYNEQFF. As DNA, the CDR3 is TGTGCCTGGAGTGTATGGACTAGCGCTTACAATGAGCAGTTCTTC.

The chain combines TRBV18 with TRBJ2-1, with TRBD1 identical over 12 bases. CDR3 length: 15 amino acids. J was trimmed by 3 bases and V by 5 bases; bases with no gene match: 2. Per germline, CDR1 KGHSH and CDR2 LQKENI. CDR3 DNA sequence: TGTGCCAGCTCAAGGGACAGGGGGCTCTACAATGAGCAGTTCTTC. It codes for CASSRDRGLYNEQFF.

This clone was seen just once. The genes are TRBV19 and TRBJ2-4, with 10 bases identical to TRBD2. The CDR3 has 15 residues. Trimming cost V 6 bases and J 8 bases; bases outside gene matches: 10. Germline CDR1 and CDR2: LNHDA and SQIVND (reference sequence). CDR3 sequence: CASRSLAGAPDIQYF. The CDR3 DNA is TGTGCCAGTAGGTCTCTAGCGGGAGCTCCGGACATTCAGTACTTC.

This clone came up once. Here the CDR3 DNA reads TGTGCCAGCAGCGGGGGGACAGGGCTAAAAGAGACCCAGTACTTC. This sequence encodes CASSGGTGLKETQYF. The chain couples TRBV9 to TRBJ2-5; 9 bases line up with TRBD1. Germline V lookup: CDR1 SGDLS, CDR2 YYNGEE. The CDR3 runs to 15 residues. Trimming at V came to 3 bases and at J to 3 bases, leaving 6 bases not matched to a gene.

This clone turned up a few times. The chain couples TRBV7-9 to TRBJ2-2; 9 bases match TRBD1. In germline, CDR1 is SEHNR, CDR2 FQNEAQ (reference sequence). Trimming took 3 bases from V and 5 from J; bases not matched to a gene: 7. This CDR3 has 16 residues. The CDR3 protein is CASSLGTGRRTGELFF. The CDR3 DNA is TGTGCCAGCAGCTTGGGGACAGGGCGAAGGACCGGGGAGCTGTTTTTT. The whole variable domain, remainder taken from reference TRBV7-9 and TRBJ2-2, is DTGVSQNPRHKITKRGQNVTFRCDPISEHNRLYWYRQTLGQGPEFLTYFQNEAQLEKSRLLSDRFSAERPKGSFSTLEIQRTEQGDSAMYLCASSLGTGRRTGELFFGEGSRLTVL.

The rearrangement uses TRBV10-3 and TRBJ2-1; 7 bases agree with TRBD2. V trimming: 5 bases; J trimming: 6 bases; junction bases outside the gene matches: 1. Germline lookup yields CDR1 ENHRY and CDR2 SYGVKD. The CDR3 spans 12 residues. In DNA form, the CDR3 reads TGTGCCATCAGTTCTAGCGGCAATGAGCAGTTCTTC. The encoded protein is CAISSSGNEQFF.

The V and J genes are TRBV13 and TRBJ1-2, with TRBD1 as a possible D gene (6 bases). CDR3 size: 14 residues. From germline, CDR1 is PRHDT and CDR2 FYEKMQ (reference sequence). V lost 3 bases and J 2 bases, leaving 10 bases between the germline ends. CDR3 nucleotide sequence: TGTGCCAGCAGCTTTCAGGGGCTGAACTATGGCTACACCTTC. It specifies CASSFQGLNYGYTF.

CDR3 DNA sequence: TGTGCCAGTAGAGGGGGGAACACTGAAGCTTTCTTT. Protein sequence: CASRGGNTEAFF. V and J are TRBV19 and TRBJ1-1; D is possibly TRBD1 (6 bases). Trimming stripped 6 bases from V and 1 base from J, with 6 bases between. There are 12 residues in the CDR3. Germline CDR1 and CDR2: LNHDA and SQIVND (reference sequence).

This rearrangement joins TRBV5-1 to TRBJ2-7; D is possibly TRBD2 (6 bases). The V end lost 4 bases, the J end lost 3 bases, and 20 bases lay between the germline ends. Germline CDR1 is SGHRS and CDR2 is YFSETQ. The CDR3 has 16 residues. The CDR3, as DNA: TGCGCCAGCAGCACGGCGGGGACCTCTGGTTACTACGAGCAGTACTTC. It is translated as CASSTAGTSGYYEQYF.

This clone was counted only a few times. The chain's CDR3 is CASSSPSGAYNEQFF. The CDR3 DNA reads TGTGCCAGCAGCTCCCCTAGCGGGGCTTACAATGAGCAGTTCTTC. The chain carries TRBV5-4 and TRBJ2-1; 9 nucleotides align to TRBD2. The CDR3 runs to 15 residues. The trim removed 3 bases at V and 4 bases at J, leaving 5 bases unmatched. Germline CDR1 is SGHNT and CDR2 is YYREEE (reference sequence).

CDR3 DNA sequence: TGTGCCAGCAGTGAAGCCCCCCCAGCAACTAATGAAAAACTGTTTTTT. It specifies CASSEAPPATNEKLFF. This chain links TRBV6-1 with TRBJ1-4; D ambiguous. Between the trimmed V and J ends, which lost 0 bases and 0 bases, there was a span of 8 bases. The CDR3 is 16 amino acids. Germline V gene data show CDR1 as MNHNS and CDR2 as SASEGT.